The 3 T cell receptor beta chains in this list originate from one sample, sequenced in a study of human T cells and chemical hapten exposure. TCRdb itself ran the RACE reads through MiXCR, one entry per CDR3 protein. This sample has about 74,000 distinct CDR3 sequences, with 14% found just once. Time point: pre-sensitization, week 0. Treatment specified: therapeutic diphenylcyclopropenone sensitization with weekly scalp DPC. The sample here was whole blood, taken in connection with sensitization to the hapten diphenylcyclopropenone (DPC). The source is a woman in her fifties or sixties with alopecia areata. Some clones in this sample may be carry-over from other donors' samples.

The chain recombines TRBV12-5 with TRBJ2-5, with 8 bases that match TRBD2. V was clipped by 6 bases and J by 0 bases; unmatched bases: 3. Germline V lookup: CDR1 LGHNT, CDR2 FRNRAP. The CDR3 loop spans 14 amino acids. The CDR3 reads CASGTTSDQETQYF. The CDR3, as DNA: TGTGCTAGTGGGACGACTAGCGACCAAGAGACCCAGTACTTC.

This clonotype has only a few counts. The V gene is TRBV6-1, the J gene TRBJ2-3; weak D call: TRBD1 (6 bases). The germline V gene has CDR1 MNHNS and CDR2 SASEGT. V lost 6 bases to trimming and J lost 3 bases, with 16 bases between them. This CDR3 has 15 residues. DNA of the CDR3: TGTGCCAGCAGGAAAGAACAGGGAGCGACAGATACGCAGTATTTT. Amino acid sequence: CASRKEQGATDTQYF.

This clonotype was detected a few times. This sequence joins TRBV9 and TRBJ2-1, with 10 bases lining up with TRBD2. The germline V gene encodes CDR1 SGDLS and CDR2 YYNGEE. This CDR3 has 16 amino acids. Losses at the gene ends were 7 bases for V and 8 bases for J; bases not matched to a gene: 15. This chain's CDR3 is CASGPLTSGIVYEQFF. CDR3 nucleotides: TGTGCCAGCGGCCCCCTAACTAGCGGGATTGTGTATGAGCAGTTCTTC.